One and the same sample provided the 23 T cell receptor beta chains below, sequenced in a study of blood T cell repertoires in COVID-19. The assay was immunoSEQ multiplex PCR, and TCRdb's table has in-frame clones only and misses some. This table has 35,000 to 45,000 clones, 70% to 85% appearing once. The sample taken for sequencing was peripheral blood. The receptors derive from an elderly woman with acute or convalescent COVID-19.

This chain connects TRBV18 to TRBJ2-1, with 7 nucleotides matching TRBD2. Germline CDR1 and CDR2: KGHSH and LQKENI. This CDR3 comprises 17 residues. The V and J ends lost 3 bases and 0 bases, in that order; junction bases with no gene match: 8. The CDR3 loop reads CASSPILAEGSYNEQFF. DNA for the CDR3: TGTGCCAGCTCACCTATTCTAGCGGAGGGCTCCTACAATGAGCAGTTCTTC.

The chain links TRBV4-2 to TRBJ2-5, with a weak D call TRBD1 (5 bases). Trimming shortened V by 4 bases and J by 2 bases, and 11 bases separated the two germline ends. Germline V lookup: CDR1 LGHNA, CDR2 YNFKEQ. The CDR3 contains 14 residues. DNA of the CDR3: TGTGCCAGCAGCCTAGGGGTTTCTCAAGAGACCCAGTACTTC. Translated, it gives CASSLGVSQETQYF.

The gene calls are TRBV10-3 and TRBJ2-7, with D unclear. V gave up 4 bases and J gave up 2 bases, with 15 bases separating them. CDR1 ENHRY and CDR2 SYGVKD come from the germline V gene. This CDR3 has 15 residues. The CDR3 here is CAISGTALRPYEQYF. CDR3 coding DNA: TGTGCCATCAGTGGCACAGCCCTCCGGCCCTACGAGCAGTACTTC.

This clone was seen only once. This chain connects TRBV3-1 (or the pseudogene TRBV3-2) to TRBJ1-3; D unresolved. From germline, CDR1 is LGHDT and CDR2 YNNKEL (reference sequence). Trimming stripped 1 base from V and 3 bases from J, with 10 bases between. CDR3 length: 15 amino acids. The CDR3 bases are TGTGCCAGCAGCCAAGTCCTCGGGAATGGAAACACCATATATTTT. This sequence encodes CASSQVLGNGNTIYF.

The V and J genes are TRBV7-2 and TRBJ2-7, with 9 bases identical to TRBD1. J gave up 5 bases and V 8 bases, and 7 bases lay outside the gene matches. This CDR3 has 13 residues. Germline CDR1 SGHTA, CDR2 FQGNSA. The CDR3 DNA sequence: TGTGCCAGCTCGGGACAGGGTGCAGACGAGCAGTACTTC. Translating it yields CASSGQGADEQYF.

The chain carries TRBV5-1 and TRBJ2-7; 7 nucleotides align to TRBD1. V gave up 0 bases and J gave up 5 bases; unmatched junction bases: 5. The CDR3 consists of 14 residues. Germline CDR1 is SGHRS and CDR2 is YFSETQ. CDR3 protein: CASSLEGQFHEQYF. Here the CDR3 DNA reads TGCGCCAGCAGCTTGGAGGGACAGTTCCACGAGCAGTACTTC.

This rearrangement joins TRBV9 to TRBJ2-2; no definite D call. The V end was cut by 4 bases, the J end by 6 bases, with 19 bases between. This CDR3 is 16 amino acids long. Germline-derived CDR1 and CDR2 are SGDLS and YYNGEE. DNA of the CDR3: TGTGCCAGCAGCATTCAGACCTATACCGGAGCCGGGGAGCTGTTTTTT. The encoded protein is CASSIQTYTGAGELFF.

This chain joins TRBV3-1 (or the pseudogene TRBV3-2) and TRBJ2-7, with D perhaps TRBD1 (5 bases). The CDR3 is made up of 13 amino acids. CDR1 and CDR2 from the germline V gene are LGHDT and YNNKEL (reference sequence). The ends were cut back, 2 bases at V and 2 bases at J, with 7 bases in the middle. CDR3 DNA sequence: TGTGCCAGCAGCCAATCAGGGCCCTACGAGCAGTACTTC. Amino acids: CASSQSGPYEQYF.

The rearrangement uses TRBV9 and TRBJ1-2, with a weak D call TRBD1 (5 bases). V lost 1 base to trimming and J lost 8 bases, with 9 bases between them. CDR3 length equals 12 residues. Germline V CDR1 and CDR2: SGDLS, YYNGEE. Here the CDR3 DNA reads TGTGCCAGCAGCGTACAGGGATACGGCTACACCTTC. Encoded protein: CASSVQGYGYTF.

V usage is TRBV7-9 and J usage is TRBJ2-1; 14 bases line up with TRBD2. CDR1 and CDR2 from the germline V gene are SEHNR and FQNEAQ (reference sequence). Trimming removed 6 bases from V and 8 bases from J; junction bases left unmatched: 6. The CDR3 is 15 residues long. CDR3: CASSRLAGGLDEQFF. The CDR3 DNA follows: TGTGCCAGCAGTCGACTAGCGGGAGGGTTAGATGAGCAGTTCTTC.

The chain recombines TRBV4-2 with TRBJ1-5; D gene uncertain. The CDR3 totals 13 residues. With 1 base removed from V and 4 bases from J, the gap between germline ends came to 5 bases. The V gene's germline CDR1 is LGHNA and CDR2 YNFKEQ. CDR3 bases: TGTGCCAGCAGCCAAGGCCAGAATCAGCCCCAGCATTTT. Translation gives CASSQGQNQPQHF.

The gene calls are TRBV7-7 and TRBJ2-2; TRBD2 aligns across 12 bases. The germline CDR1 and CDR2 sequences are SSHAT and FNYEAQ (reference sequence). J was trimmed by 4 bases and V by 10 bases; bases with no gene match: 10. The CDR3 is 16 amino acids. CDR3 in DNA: TGTGCCACCACCAAATCGACTAGCGGGGGCACCGGGGAGCTGTTTTTT. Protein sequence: CATTKSTSGGTGELFF.

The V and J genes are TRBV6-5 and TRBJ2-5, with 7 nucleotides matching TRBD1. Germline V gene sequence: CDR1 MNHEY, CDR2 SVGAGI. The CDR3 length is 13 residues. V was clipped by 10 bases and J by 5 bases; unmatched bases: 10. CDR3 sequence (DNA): TGTGCCACCCAAGGGGGCGGATGGGAGACCCAGTACTTC. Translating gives CATQGGGWETQYF.

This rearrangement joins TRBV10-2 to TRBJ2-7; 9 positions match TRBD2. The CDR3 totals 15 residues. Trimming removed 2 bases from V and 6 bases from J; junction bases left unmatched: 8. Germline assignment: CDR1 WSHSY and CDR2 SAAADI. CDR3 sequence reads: CASSEGLAGFSEQYF. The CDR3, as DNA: TGCGCCAGCAGTGAGGGCCTAGCGGGATTTTCCGAGCAGTACTTC.

CDR3 sequence reads: CASSTTSGVQETQYF. The CDR3 DNA sequence: TGTGCCAGTAGTACGACTAGCGGGGTCCAAGAGACCCAGTACTTC. The rearrangement links TRBV19 to TRBJ2-5, with 11 bases fitting TRBD2. The CDR3 sequence is 15 residues long. Germline V gene data show CDR1 as LNHDA and CDR2 as SQIVND (reference sequence). The ends lost 4 bases at V and 1 base at J; junction bases unmatched: 2.

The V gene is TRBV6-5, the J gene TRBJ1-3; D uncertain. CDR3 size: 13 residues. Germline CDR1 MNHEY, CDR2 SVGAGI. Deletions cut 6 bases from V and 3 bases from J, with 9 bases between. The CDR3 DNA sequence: TGTGCCAGCAGGGGAGGGAGTGGAAACACCATATATTTT. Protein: CASRGGSGNTIYF.

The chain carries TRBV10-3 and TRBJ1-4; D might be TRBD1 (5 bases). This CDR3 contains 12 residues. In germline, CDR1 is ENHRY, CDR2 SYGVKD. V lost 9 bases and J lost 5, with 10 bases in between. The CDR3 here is CAIGTGNEKLFF. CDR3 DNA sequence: TGTGCCATAGGGACTGGGAATGAAAAACTGTTTTTT.

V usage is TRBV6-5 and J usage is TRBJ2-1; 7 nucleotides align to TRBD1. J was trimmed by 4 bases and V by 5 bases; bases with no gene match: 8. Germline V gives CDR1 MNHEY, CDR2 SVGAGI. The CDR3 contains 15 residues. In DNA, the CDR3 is TGTGCCAGCAGTCAACAGGGGAAGAATTACAATGAGCAGTTCTTC. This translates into CASSQQGKNYNEQFF.

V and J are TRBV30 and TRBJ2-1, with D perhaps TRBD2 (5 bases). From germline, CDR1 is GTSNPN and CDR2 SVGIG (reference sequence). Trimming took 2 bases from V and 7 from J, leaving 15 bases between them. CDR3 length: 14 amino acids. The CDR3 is CAWSISGTFNEQFF. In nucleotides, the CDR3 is TGTGCCTGGAGTATCTCGGGAACATTTAATGAGCAGTTCTTC.

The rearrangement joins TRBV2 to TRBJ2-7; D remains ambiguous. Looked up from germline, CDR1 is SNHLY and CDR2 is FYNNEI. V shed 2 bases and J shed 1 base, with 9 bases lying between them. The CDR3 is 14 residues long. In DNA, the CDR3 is TGTGCCAGCAGTGAACCCCCCCTATCCTACGAGCAGTACTTC. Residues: CASSEPPLSYEQYF.

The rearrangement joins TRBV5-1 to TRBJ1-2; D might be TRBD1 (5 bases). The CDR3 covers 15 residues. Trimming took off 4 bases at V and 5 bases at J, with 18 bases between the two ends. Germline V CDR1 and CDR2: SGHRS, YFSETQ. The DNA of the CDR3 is TGCGCCAGCAGCCCCGGCGACCAGGGCAGATATGGCTACACCTTC. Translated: CASSPGDQGRYGYTF.

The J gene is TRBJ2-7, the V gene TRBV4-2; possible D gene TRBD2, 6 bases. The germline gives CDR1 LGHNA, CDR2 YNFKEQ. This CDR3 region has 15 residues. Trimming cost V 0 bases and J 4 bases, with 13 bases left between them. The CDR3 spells CASSQDSLGLYEQYF. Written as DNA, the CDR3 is TGTGCCAGCAGCCAAGATTCGCTGGGACTTTACGAGCAGTACTTC.

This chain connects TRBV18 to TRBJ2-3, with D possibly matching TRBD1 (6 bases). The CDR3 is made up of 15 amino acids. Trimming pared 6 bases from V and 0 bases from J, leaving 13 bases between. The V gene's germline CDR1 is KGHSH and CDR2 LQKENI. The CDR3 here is CASSRQDPSTDTQYF. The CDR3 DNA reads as TGTGCCAGCTCTCGACAGGACCCTAGCACAGATACGCAGTATTTT.